This TCR beta chain was sequenced during a study of control samples from healthy donors and cancer patients. Some clones are missing from TCRdb's copy, which holds only in-frame ones; the method was immunoSEQ multiplex PCR. The sample carries 65,000 to 90,000 clones, 87% recorded once. V lost 0 bases and J lost 9, with 15 bases in between. Germline V gives CDR1 LGHNA, CDR2 YSLEER. The CDR3 extends over 15 amino acids. The origin of this receptor is a man over 45 in good health. The rearrangement links TRBV4-3 to TRBJ1-5; D not resolved. The specimen sequenced was blood. The CDR3 is CASSQDQQERAPQHF. DNA for the CDR3: TGCGCCAGCAGCCAAGATCAGCAGGAAAGGGCGCCCCAGCATTTT.